This is a list of T cell receptor beta chains from one sample in a study of graft-versus-host responses after intestinal transplantation. These receptors have no identified antigens. Using immunoSEQ multiplex PCR, the repertoire was profiled, and TCRdb retains in-frame clones only, with some absent. The table records about 110,000 clones, about 87% of them present only once. The material was unstimulated CD4+ T cells sorted from spleen or lymph node cells, obtained before transplant. These receptor sequences come from a human donor who was the organ donor for an intestinal transplant. Each CDR3 is given with its conserved first and last residue. Fields, in order: V gene, J gene, D gene, clone size, CDR3 DNA, CDR3 protein. A D gene is named only where the DNA matches it firmly. Rows give clone size only sometimes, using once, few, many, or a class for an expanded clone.

TRBV6-1	TRBJ2-7	.	.	TGCGCCAGCAGTGAAGGTCCCTACGAGCAGTACTTC	CASSEGPYEQYF
TRBV7-3	TRBJ2-2	.	.	TGTGCCAGCAGCTTAGTCGGAAACACCGGGGAGCTGTTTTTT	CASSLVGNTGELFF
TRBV10-1	TRBJ1-1	.	.	TGCGCCAGCAGTGAGTCACCCCTACGGGTGGCCTCTGAAGCTTTCTTT	CASSESPLRVASEAFF
TRBV2	TRBJ1-5	TRBD1	.	TGTGCCAGCAGCCTGACAGGGGACAGCAATCAGCCCCAGCATTTT	CASSLTGDSNQPQHF
TRBV5-1	TRBJ2-7	.	.	TGCGCCAGCAGCTTGGTTGCGACAGGGGAGGGCGAGCAGTACTTC	CASSLVATGEGEQYF
TRBV10-3	TRBJ1-3	.	few	TGTGCCATCAGTGAGGGGGGTTTAATTGGAAACACCATATATTTT	CAISEGGLIGNTIYF
TRBV6-5	TRBJ2-7	.	.	TGTGCCAGCAGTTCCGGGACTCCCTACGAGCAGTACTTC	CASSSGTPYEQYF
TRBV25-1	TRBJ1-1	TRBD1	few	TGTGCCAGCAGCAGAAAGACAGGGTTGAACACTGAAGCTTTCTTT	CASSRKTGLNTEAFF
TRBV11-3	TRBJ2-5	TRBD2	.	TGTGCCAGCAGCTTAGATCCGGGACTAGCGGGAGTTAAAGAGACCCAGTACTTC	CASSLDPGLAGVKETQYF
TRBV6-6	TRBJ1-1	TRBD1	.	TGTGCCAGCAGTCCACGGACAGGGTCAAACACTGAAGCTTTCTTT	CASSPRTGSNTEAFF
TRBV4-2	TRBJ1-1	.	.	TGTGCCAGCAGCCACCAGGACAGCCTCATGAACACTGAAGCTTTCTTT	CASSHQDSLMNTEAFF
TRBV12-2	TRBJ1-5	.	.	TGTGCAAGTCGCTTAGGTTCTTGTGGTGGAAATCAGCCCCAGCATTTT	CASRLGSCGGNQPQHF
TRBV19	TRBJ1-2	.	.	TGTGCCAGTAGTTCTAGAGGCCAGCGGGGGACTCTCTATGGCTACACCTTC	CASSSRGQRGTLYGYTF
TRBV5-4	TRBJ1-5	.	.	TGTGCCAGCAGCTTCGGACCCAATCAGCCCCAGCATTTT	CASSFGPNQPQHF
TRBV6-1	TRBJ2-7	.	once	TGTGCCGCAAGGGAGATCGAGCAGTACTTC	CAAREIEQYF
TRBV4-2	TRBJ1-1	.	.	TGTGCCAGCAGCCAAACAGACAAGAACACTGAAGCTTTCTTT	CASSQTDKNTEAFF
TRBV5-1	TRBJ1-1	.	.	TGCGCCAGCAGCTTGGGACTCCCGAACACTGAAGCTTTCTTT	CASSLGLPNTEAFF
TRBV14	TRBJ1-2	TRBD1	.	TGTGCCAGCAGTCCAGACAGGGGAAGGCATGGCTACACCTTC	CASSPDRGRHGYTF
TRBV18	TRBJ1-1	TRBD1	once	TGTGCCAGCTCGCAAGGACAGGCCGCGAACACTGAAGCTTTCTTT	CASSQGQAANTEAFF
TRBV11-2	TRBJ1-3	.	.	TGTGCCAGCAGCTTAGATCGGTGGGTTTCTGGAAACACCATATATTTT	CASSLDRWVSGNTIYF
TRBV7-9	TRBJ2-3	.	.	TGTGCCAGCGGGAGGACAGATACGCAGTATTTT	CASGRTDTQYF
TRBV5-8	TRBJ1-2	TRBD1	.	TGTGCCAGCAGCTTGGATGGGACAGCCTCTAACTATGGCTACACCTTC	CASSLDGTASNYGYTF
TRBV27	TRBJ1-2	.	few	TGTGCCAGCAGTTGGCGGGGGGCTGGTGGCTACACCTTC	CASSWRGAGGYTF
TRBV29-1	TRBJ1-4	.	.	TGCAGCGTCCGCGGACTGTTTAATGAAAAACTGTTTTTT	CSVRGLFNEKLFF
TRBV19	TRBJ1-3	.	.	TGTGCCAGTAGTACTGGCAGGGACTCTGGAAACACCATATATTTT	CASSTGRDSGNTIYF
TRBV14	TRBJ1-5	.	.	TGTGCCAGGATAAGGGGGGGCCTCAGGAGACAGCCCCAGCATTTT	CARIRGGLRRQPQHF
TRBV5-1	TRBJ2-1	.	.	TGCGCCAGCAGCTTGGCTACTGATCCCTACAATGAGCAGTTCTTC	CASSLATDPYNEQFF
TRBV5-1	TRBJ2-5	TRBD2	once	TGCGCCAGCAGCTACGATGTAGCGGGAGAGGAGACCCAGTACTTC	CASSYDVAGEETQYF
TRBV4-1	TRBJ2-1	TRBD1	.	TGCGCCAGCAGCCCTACCGGGACAGGGGAGTACAATGAGCAGTTCTTC	CASSPTGTGEYNEQFF
TRBV7-3	TRBJ2-3	.	.	TGTGCCAGCAGCTTAACTGGAGATACGCAGTATTTT	CASSLTGDTQYF
TRBV19	TRBJ1-5	.	once	TGTGCCAGTAGTATGGGGGGCAATCAGCCCCAGCATTTT	CASSMGGNQPQHF
TRBV7-3	TRBJ2-6	.	.	TGTGCCAGCAGCTCTAAGGGAAGGAGCTCTGGGGCCAACGCCCTGACTTTC	CASSSKGRSSGANALTF
TRBV5-1	TRBJ2-2	TRBD1	.	TGCGCCAGCAGCTTAGGGGACAGGGAGGACACCGGGGAGCTGTTTTTT	CASSLGDREDTGELFF
TRBV6-6	TRBJ2-6	.	.	TGTGCCAGCGCGAGGGGTTCGGGGGCCAACGTCCTGACTTTC	CASARGSGANVLTF
TRBV6-1	TRBJ1-1	.	.	TGTGCCAGCAGTGAAGCAGCGCGGGGAATGAACACTGAAGCTTTCTTT	CASSEAARGMNTEAFF
TRBV4-1	TRBJ2-4	.	.	TGCGCCAGCAGCCAAGTGCCGGGACTGAAAAACATTCAGTACTTC	CASSQVPGLKNIQYF
TRBV6-1	TRBJ1-2	TRBD1	.	TGTGCCAGCAGTGAAGTCCCAGGGGGCTATGGCTACACCTTC	CASSEVPGGYGYTF
TRBV28	TRBJ2-1	.	.	TGTGCCAGCAGTTTGATGAGAGTTGAGCAGTTCTTC	CASSLMRVEQFF
TRBV5-1	TRBJ1-3	.	.	TGCGCCAGCGCGTATGGATCAAACGGAAACACCATATATTTT	CASAYGSNGNTIYF
TRBV5-5	TRBJ2-7	TRBD2	.	TGTGCCAGCAGCACTAGCGGGAGGTACGAGCAGTACTTC	CASSTSGRYEQYF
TRBV5-5	TRBJ2-5	TRBD1	once	TGTGCCAGCAGCTCGGCGAGGACAGGTCAAGAGACCCAGTACTTC	CASSSARTGQETQYF
TRBV18	TRBJ2-5	.	.	TGTGCCAGCTCACCACAAGAACGACCAGAGACCCAGTACTTC	CASSPQERPETQYF
TRBV6-5	TRBJ2-2	.	.	TGTGCCAGCAGCCTACCCGAGACCGGGGAGCTGTTTTTT	CASSLPETGELFF
TRBV6-1	TRBJ2-1	TRBD1	.	TGTGCCAGCAGTGATGAGGTGGACAGGATTTACAATGAGCAGTTCTTC	CASSDEVDRIYNEQFF
TRBV9	TRBJ2-5	.	.	TGTGCCAGCAGCGCTTTTGGGACTTTTCAAGAGACCCAGTACTTC	CASSAFGTFQETQYF
TRBV19	TRBJ2-7	.	few	TGTGCCAGTAGTATAAGAGACGAGCAGTACTTC	CASSIRDEQYF
TRBV30	TRBJ1-5	.	.	TGTGCCTGGAGTCCAGAGAGCAATCAGCCCCAGCATTTT	CAWSPESNQPQHF
TRBV2	TRBJ2-2	.	once	TGTGCCACAGGGACCGGGGAGCTGTTTTTT	CATGTGELFF
TRBV9	TRBJ2-2	TRBD1	.	TGTGCCAGCAGCGTACATGGTTCTCTCGGACAGGGTACCGGGGAGCTGTTTTTT	CASSVHGSLGQGTGELFF
TRBV10-1	TRBJ2-7	.	.	TGCGCCAGCAGTGACAGGTTCTACGAGCAGTACTTC	CASSDRFYEQYF
TRBV6-5	TRBJ1-3	TRBD1	few	TGTGCCAGCAGTGGAGGACAGGGGAGGGACACCATATATTTT	CASSGGQGRDTIYF
TRBV11-1	TRBJ2-2	.	.	TGTGCCAGCAGCGAGGACCGAACTAACACCGGGGAGCTGTTTTTT	CASSEDRTNTGELFF
TRBV6-1	TRBJ2-7	.	.	TGTGCCAGCAGTGAAGCTTACGAGCAGTACTTC	CASSEAYEQYF
TRBV27	TRBJ1-2	TRBD1	.	TGTGCCAGCAGTTTTGGGACAGGGGGCGGAGGCTACACCTTC	CASSFGTGGGGYTF
TRBV7-9	TRBJ2-5	.	few	TGTGCCAGCAGTAGGATTGTGGAGACCCAGTACTTC	CASSRIVETQYF
TRBV6-1	TRBJ1-2	TRBD1	.	TGTGCCAGCAGAGGGTCCCGGGACAGGGTCGGGGGCTACACCTTC	CASRGSRDRVGGYTF
TRBV5-1	TRBJ2-5	TRBD1	.	TGCGCCAGCAGCCAGGGGGACACCGAGACCCAGTACTTC	CASSQGDTETQYF
TRBV10-2	TRBJ2-2	TRBD1	.	TGCGCCAGCAGGGGGACAGGGAACACCGGGGAGCTGTTTTTT	CASRGTGNTGELFF
TRBV28	TRBJ2-6	.	.	TGTGCCAGCAGCCTCATCGAAAACTCTGGGGCCAACGTCCTGACTTTC	CASSLIENSGANVLTF
TRBV18	TRBJ1-1	TRBD1	.	TGTGCCAGCTCCCCGAGACAGGGCCACACCGAAGCTTTCTTT	CASSPRQGHTEAFF